This TCR beta chain was found in a study of T-cell memory formation after mild COVID-19. Points from the study as a whole: Contracting clones from day 15 to 85 showed balanced CD4/CD8; later expanders favored CD4+. In pre-infection memory, a portion of responding clones appeared, which suggested that cross-reactive memory joined. Among clones peaking at day 37 in the second wave, SARS-CoV-2 specificity remained unconfirmed. Mostly located in CM and EM were contracting CD4+ clones, with contracting CD8+ clones located in EMRA.

Between the trimmed V and J ends, which lost 6 bases and 5 bases, there was a span of 26 bases. Germline loops: CDR1 KGHSH, CDR2 LQKENI. The CDR3 length is 17 residues. This clonotype showed up just a few times. Its specificity is not known. MiXCR, applied by TCRdb to the 5' RACE reads, yields one record per CDR3 protein. The sample shows roughly 99,000 distinct CDR3 sequences, under 15% of them seen only once. The origin of this receptor is a man between 18 and 35 years old who had mild COVID-19 (a few samples of this study predate the infection). Cell type and time point are not known. The rearrangement links TRBV18 to TRBJ2-7; a possible D gene is TRBD1 (6 bases). The sample was PBMCs or a T cell subset sorted from them (not recorded which). The CDR3 region is CASSAWDIEGVKNEQYF. The CDR3 coding sequence is TGTGCCAGCTCGGCCTGGGACATTGAGGGCGTGAAGAACGAGCAGTACTTC. Together with reference TRBV18 and TRBJ2-7, the CDR3 gives the full variable domain: NAGVMQNPRHLVRRRGQEARLRCSPMKGHSHVYWYRQLPEEGLKFMVYLQKENIIDESGMPKERFSAEFPKEGPSILRIQQVVRGDSAAYFCASSAWDIEGVKNEQYFGPGTRLTVT.